This is a list of T cell receptor beta chains from one sample in a study of OX40 agonist ivuxolimab in advanced cancers. The protocol was immunoSEQ multiplex PCR, while the TCRdb copy is restricted to in-frame clones and leaves out a portion. The sample has under 55,000 clones, about 93% seen once. The starting material was CD4+ or CD8+ T cells sorted from blood, obtained in a trial of the OX40 agonist ivuxolimab. The receptors stem from an adult with an advanced solid tumor such as melanoma, head and neck, liver or kidney cancer. Both conserved end residues are part of each CDR3. Fields, in order: J gene, clone size, V gene, CDR3 length, D gene, CDR3 DNA, CDR3 protein. A D gene is named only where the DNA matches it firmly. Clone size is given for some rows only: seen once, a few or many times, or a class if the clone is expanded.

J: TRBJ2-3
size: .
V: TRBV29-1
length: 15
D: .
DNA: TGCAGCGTTGCCCTACTAGTGACTAGCACAGATACGCAGTATTTT
CDR3: CSVALLVTSTDTQYF

J: TRBJ1-1
size: once
V: TRBV5-5
length: 14
D: TRBD1
DNA: TGTGCCAGCAGCTCCGGGACAGGCTACACTGAAGCTTTCTTT
CDR3: CASSSGTGYTEAFF

J: TRBJ1-4
size: .
V: TRBV2
length: 16
D: TRBD1
DNA: TGTGCCAGCAATATGGACAGGGCGGAAGCTAATGAAAAACTGTTTTTT
CDR3: CASNMDRAEANEKLFF

J: TRBJ1-5
size: once
V: TRBV4-1
length: 15
D: TRBD1
DNA: TGCGCCAGCAGCCTCCGGGACAGGGTGGGTCAGCCCCAGCATTTT
CDR3: CASSLRDRVGQPQHF

J: TRBJ2-2
size: medium-sized
V: TRBV28
length: 15
D: .
DNA: TGTGCCAGCAGTTGGGCTTTCGCGAACACCGGGGAGCTGTTTTTT
CDR3: CASSWAFANTGELFF

J: TRBJ2-2
size: .
V: TRBV7-6
length: 17
D: TRBD1
DNA: TGTGCCAGCAGCAACCACCGGGACAGGGGAGTGTTCGGGGAGCTGTTTTTT
CDR3: CASSNHRDRGVFGELFF

J: TRBJ1-4
size: .
V: TRBV5-1
length: 17
D: .
DNA: TGCGCCAGCAGCTTGTTTAATTCAGGTCCTACCTATGAAAAACTGTTTTTT
CDR3: CASSLFNSGPTYEKLFF

J: TRBJ2-7
size: .
V: TRBV27
length: 14
D: .
DNA: TGTGCCAGCAGTTTACCCTCCCGGGGAGCAGAGCAGTACTTC
CDR3: CASSLPSRGAEQYF

J: TRBJ1-2
size: .
V: TRBV11-2
length: 13
D: .
DNA: TGTGCCAGCAGCTTAGCGACCTCCGGAGGCTACACCTTC
CDR3: CASSLATSGGYTF

J: TRBJ2-7
size: .
V: TRBV5-4
length: 13
D: .
DNA: TGTGCCAGCAGCCCGGCGGCAGGGGTCGAGCAGTACTTC
CDR3: CASSPAAGVEQYF

J: TRBJ1-3
size: .
V: TRBV7-9
length: 17
D: .
DNA: TGTGCCAGCAGCTTAGATTTCGGCAGCGGCTCTGGAAACACCATATATTTT
CDR3: CASSLDFGSGSGNTIYF

J: TRBJ2-7
size: .
V: TRBV4-3
length: 17
D: TRBD2
DNA: TGCGCCAGCAGCTTAGGCGGACTAGCGGGAATGAGCGACGAGCAGTACTTC
CDR3: CASSLGGLAGMSDEQYF

J: TRBJ2-7
size: .
V: TRBV29-1
length: 13
D: TRBD1
DNA: TGCAGCGTCTCCGGGACAGGGGGATGGGAGCAGTACTTC
CDR3: CSVSGTGGWEQYF

J: TRBJ2-3
size: .
V: TRBV28
length: 15
D: .
DNA: TGTGCCAGCAGTTTAAAACGGGAGCTGAGAGATACGCAGTATTTT
CDR3: CASSLKRELRDTQYF

J: TRBJ2-2
size: .
V: TRBV6-1
length: 15
D: TRBD1
DNA: TGTGCCAGCAGTGACGGACAGGGGGACACCGGGGAGCTGTTTTTT
CDR3: CASSDGQGDTGELFF

J: TRBJ2-7
size: .
V: TRBV6-5
length: 13
D: TRBD2
DNA: TGTGCCAGCAGTGCGGGACTAGCGTACGAGCAGTACTTC
CDR3: CASSAGLAYEQYF

J: TRBJ2-7
size: .
V: TRBV5-5
length: 17
D: TRBD2
DNA: TGTGCCAGCAGCTTGGAGGGACTAGTAAAAACTATCGACGAGCAGTACTTC
CDR3: CASSLEGLVKTIDEQYF

J: TRBJ2-7
size: .
V: TRBV2
length: 15
D: .
DNA: TGTGCCAGCACTCCCCGGGGGGCAGCTGCCTACGAGCAGTACTTC
CDR3: CASTPRGAAAYEQYF

J: TRBJ2-3
size: .
V: TRBV27
length: 14
D: .
DNA: TGTGCCAGCAACCACCTCGGGAGCACAGATACGCAGTATTTT
CDR3: CASNHLGSTDTQYF

J: TRBJ2-7
size: .
V: TRBV7-6
length: 14
D: .
DNA: TGTGCCAGCAGCTTAGAGCTTGCATACGGGGAGCAGTACTTC
CDR3: CASSLELAYGEQYF

J: TRBJ2-1
size: .
V: TRBV19
length: 14
D: TRBD2
DNA: TGTGCCAGTACCTTAGCGGGAGGCTACAATGAGCAGTTCTTC
CDR3: CASTLAGGYNEQFF

J: TRBJ2-3
size: .
V: TRBV27
length: 16
D: TRBD2
DNA: TGTGCCAGCAGTTTCTCAGCGGGAGAGTACACAGATACGCAGTATTTT
CDR3: CASSFSAGEYTDTQYF

J: TRBJ2-7
size: once
V: TRBV21-1
length: 15
D: .
DNA: TGTGCCAGCAGCAAAGCGGACAGGGTTGCTAACGAGCAGTACTTC
CDR3: CASSKADRVANEQYF

J: TRBJ1-4
size: .
V: TRBV27
length: 17
D: TRBD1
DNA: TGTGCCAGCAGACCCCCCGGGACAGGCTACCCTAATGAAAAACTGTTTTTT
CDR3: CASRPPGTGYPNEKLFF

J: TRBJ2-7
size: medium-sized
V: TRBV10-3
length: 14
D: .
DNA: TGTGCCATCAGTGAGTCGGTGGATAGGGACGAGCAGTACTTC
CDR3: CAISESVDRDEQYF

J: TRBJ2-7
size: .
V: TRBV7-6
length: 12
D: .
DNA: TGTGCCAGCAGCTTAAGGTGGGACGAGCAGTACTTC
CDR3: CASSLRWDEQYF

J: TRBJ2-7
size: .
V: TRBV7-2
length: 16
D: .
DNA: TGTGCCAGCAGCTTATCTAGCGGCCAGGGGCCCGAGGGGCAGTACTTC
CDR3: CASSLSSGQGPEGQYF

J: TRBJ1-2
size: .
V: TRBV13
length: 15
D: TRBD1
DNA: TGTGCCAGCAGCTCAGGGACAGGGAACATCTATGGCTACACCTTC
CDR3: CASSSGTGNIYGYTF

J: TRBJ2-1
size: .
V: TRBV27
length: 14
D: TRBD2
DNA: TGTGCCAGCAGTTTATCCCCTAGCGGAAATGAGCAGTTCTTC
CDR3: CASSLSPSGNEQFF

J: TRBJ2-7
size: .
V: TRBV27
length: 14
D: .
DNA: TGTGCCAGCAGTTTATTGTGGGGCTCCTACGAGCAGTACTTC
CDR3: CASSLLWGSYEQYF

J: TRBJ2-1
size: .
V: TRBV28
length: 15
D: .
DNA: TGTGCCAGCAGTGATCAGGCGGCTTCCTACAATGAGCAGTTCTTC
CDR3: CASSDQAASYNEQFF

J: TRBJ2-7
size: .
V: TRBV28
length: 14
D: TRBD2
DNA: TGTGCCAGCAGTTTTTGGCGGGAGAACGACGAGCAGTACTTC
CDR3: CASSFWRENDEQYF

J: TRBJ1-1
size: .
V: TRBV19
length: 11
D: .
DNA: TGTGCCAGTAGTATTTTTAGTGAAGCTTTCTTT
CDR3: CASSIFSEAFF

J: TRBJ2-5
size: .
V: TRBV6-1
length: 15
D: TRBD2
DNA: TGTGCCAGCAGCAGGACTAGCGGGAGTGGAGAGACCCAGTACTTC
CDR3: CASSRTSGSGETQYF

J: TRBJ2-2
size: .
V: TRBV2
length: 18
D: .
DNA: TGTGCCAGCACAGAGAGGGAAGCTAGCAATCGGGGCACCGGGGAGCTGTTTTTT
CDR3: CASTEREASNRGTGELFF

J: TRBJ2-1
size: .
V: TRBV9
length: 15
D: .
DNA: TGTGCCAGCAGCGTAGATCTAGGGTCCTACAATGAGCAGTTCTTC
CDR3: CASSVDLGSYNEQFF

J: TRBJ2-7
size: .
V: TRBV7-8
length: 16
D: .
DNA: TGTGCCAGCGCTCTTCGCGTGGGCACTAACTCCTACGAGCAGTACTTC
CDR3: CASALRVGTNSYEQYF

J: TRBJ1-1
size: .
V: TRBV2
length: 14
D: .
DNA: TGTGCCAGCATCGCGCCACGGACCTCCACCGAAGCTTTCTTT
CDR3: CASIAPRTSTEAFF

J: TRBJ1-4
size: .
V: TRBV7-9
length: 12
D: .
DNA: TGTGCCAGCAGCCGACTTGATGAAAAACTGTTTTTT
CDR3: CASSRLDEKLFF

J: TRBJ2-7
size: .
V: TRBV13
length: 14
D: TRBD1
DNA: TGTGCCAGCATGGACAGGGGCCGCTCCTACGAGCAGTACTTC
CDR3: CASMDRGRSYEQYF

J: TRBJ1-5
size: once
V: TRBV6-6
length: 11
D: .
DNA: TGTGCCAGCACGGAGGGGCAGCCCCAGCATTTT
CDR3: CASTEGQPQHF

J: TRBJ2-7
size: .
V: TRBV6-4
length: 14
D: .
DNA: TGTGCCAGCAGTGCCATCCCCCACTCGGACGAGCAGTACTTC
CDR3: CASSAIPHSDEQYF

J: TRBJ2-2
size: .
V: TRBV7-6
length: 17
D: TRBD2
DNA: TGTGCCAGCAGCTTAGCGCAGACTAGCGGAGCCACCGGGGAGCTGTTTTTT
CDR3: CASSLAQTSGATGELFF

J: TRBJ2-3
size: .
V: TRBV9
length: 11
D: .
DNA: TGTGCCAGCAGCCGGACAGATACGCAGTATTTT
CDR3: CASSRTDTQYF

J: TRBJ1-2
size: few
V: TRBV28
length: 14
D: TRBD1
DNA: TGTGCCAGCAGTTTCGGGACAGGGATCTATGGCTACACCTTC
CDR3: CASSFGTGIYGYTF

J: TRBJ2-7
size: .
V: TRBV4-3
length: 15
D: .
DNA: TGCGCCAGCAGCCAAAACTCGGGAGTCTCCTACGAGCAGTACTTC
CDR3: CASSQNSGVSYEQYF

J: TRBJ2-1
size: .
V: TRBV27
length: 14
D: TRBD1
DNA: TGTGCCAGCAGTGAGGGACAGGCGGACAATGAGCAGTTCTTC
CDR3: CASSEGQADNEQFF

J: TRBJ2-1
size: .
V: TRBV15
length: 14
D: .
DNA: TGTGCCACCAGCAGAGATCGCGGCTACAATGAGCAGTTCTTC
CDR3: CATSRDRGYNEQFF

J: TRBJ2-7
size: .
V: TRBV9
length: 15
D: TRBD2
DNA: TGTGCCAGCAGCGTAGCGGGAGGGAGCTCCTACGAGCAGTACTTC
CDR3: CASSVAGGSSYEQYF

J: TRBJ1-5
size: .
V: TRBV19
length: 12
D: .
DNA: TGTGCCAGTCGACTTGGGAGGCAGCCCCAGCATTTT
CDR3: CASRLGRQPQHF

J: TRBJ2-2
size: .
V: TRBV13
length: 13
D: .
DNA: TGTGCCAGCAGCCCAAGAGGGGACGGGGAGCTGTTTTTT
CDR3: CASSPRGDGELFF

J: TRBJ2-3
size: .
V: TRBV7-9
length: 17
D: .
DNA: TGTGCCAGCAGCTGGGGGTTTTCAGGAGGGCTGACAGATACGCAGTATTTT
CDR3: CASSWGFSGGLTDTQYF

J: TRBJ2-7
size: .
V: TRBV11-3
length: 13
D: .
DNA: TGTGCCAGCAGCCGCTCGCAGACCTACGAGCAGTACTTC
CDR3: CASSRSQTYEQYF

J: TRBJ2-7
size: .
V: TRBV7-9
length: 12
D: .
DNA: TGTGCCAGCAGCTTGACCTCCTACGAGCAGTACTTC
CDR3: CASSLTSYEQYF

J: TRBJ1-6
size: .
V: TRBV29-1
length: 19
D: .
DNA: TGCAGCTTCCCCCGGGACCTACTTTCTAGGAGCTCCTATAATTCACCCCTCCACTTT
CDR3: CSFPRDLLSRSSYNSPLHF

J: TRBJ2-5
size: once
V: TRBV6-5
length: 16
D: TRBD2
DNA: TGTGCCAGCAGTTACTCAGCGGGAGGGCCAGGGGAGACCCAGTACTTC
CDR3: CASSYSAGGPGETQYF

J: TRBJ1-3
size: .
V: TRBV7-8
length: 12
D: .
DNA: TGTGCCAGCAGCTCGGACCTGGACACCATATATTTT
CDR3: CASSSDLDTIYF

J: TRBJ2-1
size: .
V: TRBV7-6
length: 12
D: .
DNA: TGTGCCAGCAGCCAGGATGGGGGTGAGCAGTTCTTC
CDR3: CASSQDGGEQFF